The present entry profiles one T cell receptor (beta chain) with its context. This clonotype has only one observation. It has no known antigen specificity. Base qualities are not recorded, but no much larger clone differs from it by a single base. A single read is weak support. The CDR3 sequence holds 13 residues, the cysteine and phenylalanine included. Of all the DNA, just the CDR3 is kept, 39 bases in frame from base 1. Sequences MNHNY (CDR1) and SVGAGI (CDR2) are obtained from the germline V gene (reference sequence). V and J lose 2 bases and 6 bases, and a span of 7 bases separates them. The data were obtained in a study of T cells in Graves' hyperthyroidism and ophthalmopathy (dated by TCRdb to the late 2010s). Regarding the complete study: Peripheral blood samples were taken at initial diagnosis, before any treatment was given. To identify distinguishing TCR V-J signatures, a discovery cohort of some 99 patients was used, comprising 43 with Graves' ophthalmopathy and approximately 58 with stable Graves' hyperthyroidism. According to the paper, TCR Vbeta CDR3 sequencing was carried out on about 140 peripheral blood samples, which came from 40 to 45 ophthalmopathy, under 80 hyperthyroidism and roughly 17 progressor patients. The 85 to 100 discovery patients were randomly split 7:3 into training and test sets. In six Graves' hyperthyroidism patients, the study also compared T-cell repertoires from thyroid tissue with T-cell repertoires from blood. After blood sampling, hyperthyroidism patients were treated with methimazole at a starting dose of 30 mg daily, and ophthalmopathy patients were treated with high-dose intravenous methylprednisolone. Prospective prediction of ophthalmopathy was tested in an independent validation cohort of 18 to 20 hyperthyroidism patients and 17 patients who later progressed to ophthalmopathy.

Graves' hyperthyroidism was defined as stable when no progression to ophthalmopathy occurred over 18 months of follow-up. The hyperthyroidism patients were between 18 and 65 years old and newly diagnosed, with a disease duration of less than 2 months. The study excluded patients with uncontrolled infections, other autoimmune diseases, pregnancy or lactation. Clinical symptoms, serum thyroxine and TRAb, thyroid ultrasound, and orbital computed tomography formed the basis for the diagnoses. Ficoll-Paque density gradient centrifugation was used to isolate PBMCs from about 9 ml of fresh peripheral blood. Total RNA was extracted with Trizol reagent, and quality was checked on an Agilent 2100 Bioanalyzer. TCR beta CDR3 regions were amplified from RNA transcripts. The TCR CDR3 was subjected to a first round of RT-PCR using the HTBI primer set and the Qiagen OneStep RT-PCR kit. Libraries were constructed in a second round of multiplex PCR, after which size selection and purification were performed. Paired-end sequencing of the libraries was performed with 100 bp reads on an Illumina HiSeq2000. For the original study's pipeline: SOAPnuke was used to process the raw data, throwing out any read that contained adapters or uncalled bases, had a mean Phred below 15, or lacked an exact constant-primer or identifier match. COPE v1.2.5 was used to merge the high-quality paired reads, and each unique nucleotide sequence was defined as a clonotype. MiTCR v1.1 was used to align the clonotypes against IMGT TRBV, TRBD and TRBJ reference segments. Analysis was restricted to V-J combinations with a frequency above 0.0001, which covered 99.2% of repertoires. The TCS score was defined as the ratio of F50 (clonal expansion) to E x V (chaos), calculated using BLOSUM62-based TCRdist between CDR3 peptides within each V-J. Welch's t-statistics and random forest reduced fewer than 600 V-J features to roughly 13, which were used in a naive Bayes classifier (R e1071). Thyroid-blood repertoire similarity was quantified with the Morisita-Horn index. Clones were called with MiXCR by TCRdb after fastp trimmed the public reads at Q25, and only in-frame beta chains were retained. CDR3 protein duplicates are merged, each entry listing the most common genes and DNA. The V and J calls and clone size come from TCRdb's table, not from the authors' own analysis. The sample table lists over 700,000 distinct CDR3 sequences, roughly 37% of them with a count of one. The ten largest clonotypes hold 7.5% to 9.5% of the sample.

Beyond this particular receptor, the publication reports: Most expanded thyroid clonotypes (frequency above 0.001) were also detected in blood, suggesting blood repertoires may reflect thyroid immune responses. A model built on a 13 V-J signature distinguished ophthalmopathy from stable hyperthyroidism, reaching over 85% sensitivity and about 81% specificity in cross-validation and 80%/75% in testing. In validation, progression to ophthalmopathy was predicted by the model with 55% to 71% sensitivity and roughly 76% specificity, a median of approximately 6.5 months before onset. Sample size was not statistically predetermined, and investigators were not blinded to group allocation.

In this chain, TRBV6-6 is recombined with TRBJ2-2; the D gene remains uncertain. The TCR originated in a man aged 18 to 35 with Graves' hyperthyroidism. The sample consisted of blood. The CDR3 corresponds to CASSYKVAGELFF. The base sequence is TGTGCCAGCAGTTACAAAGTTGCCGGGGAGCTGTTTTTT.